A single sample gave rise to the 10 T cell receptor beta chains below, sequenced in a study of blood T cell repertoires in COVID-19. Sequencing used immunoSEQ multiplex PCR; TCRdb keeps in-frame clones, though not all of them. The repertoire consists of roughly 170,000 clones, with 70% to 90% occurring once and the leading ten covering less than 25%. Sequencing was carried out using peripheral blood. The receptors originated from a man aged 65-85 years with active or convalescent COVID-19.

This clone was observed a single time. V is TRBV5-1 and J is TRBJ1-1; D unclear. Trimming pared 2 bases from V and 4 bases from J, leaving 18 bases between. The CDR3 has 16 residues. CDR1 is SGHRS, CDR2 YFSETQ, per germline. The CDR3 reads CASSFSGPILGTEAFF. In DNA, the CDR3 is TGCGCCAGCAGCTTTTCAGGCCCTATTTTGGGCACTGAAGCTTTCTTT.

The CDR3 nucleotides are TGTGCCAGCAGCGCCTTAAGCCAGGTCAATGAGCAGTTCTTC. Residues: CASSALSQVNEQFF. The rearrangement joins TRBV5-4 to TRBJ2-1; D unclear. V gave up 4 bases and J gave up 6 bases, with 14 bases separating them. Germline CDR1 and CDR2: SGHNT and YYREEE (reference sequence). This CDR3 has 14 amino acids.

The rearrangement links TRBV6-2 or TRBV6-3 to TRBJ1-2; perhaps TRBD1 as D (5 bases). This CDR3 has 14 amino acids. The V and J ends lost 5 bases and 2 bases respectively, with 12 bases between them. Per the germline V gene, CDR1 is MNHEY and CDR2 is SVGEGT. CDR3 sequence: CASSQGERNYGYTF. The CDR3 DNA reads TGTGCCAGCAGTCAGGGTGAACGGAACTATGGCTACACCTTC.

This sequence joins TRBV4-1 and TRBJ2-7, with 10 bases that match TRBD1. CDR1 is MGHRA, CDR2 YSYEKL, per germline. The CDR3 extends over 15 amino acids. With V trimmed by 3 bases and J by 0 bases, 2 bases remained unmatched. The CDR3 region has the DNA TGCGCCAGCAGCCAGACAGGGGGCGCCTCCTACGAGCAGTACTTC. Encoded protein: CASSQTGGASYEQYF.

This clone showed up just a few times. The V and J genes are TRBV7-8 and TRBJ2-4, with D possibly being TRBD2 (6 bases). Trimming shortened V by 8 bases and J by 8 bases, and 16 bases separated the two germline ends. In germline, CDR1 is SGHVS, CDR2 FQNEAQ. CDR3 length: 13 amino acids. CDR3 sequence (DNA): TGTGCCAGCGGGCTCGGGGGAGGTGACATTCAGTACTTC. It is translated as CASGLGGGDIQYF.

This clone was recorded only once. CDR3 nucleotides: TGTGCCAGCAGGCAGGGAACCTATAATTCACCCCTCCACTTT. Protein product: CASRQGTYNSPLHF. This chain connects TRBV28 to TRBJ1-6, with TRBD1 as a possible D gene (5 bases). V shed 6 bases and J shed 2 bases, with 8 bases lying between them. Per the germline V gene, CDR1 is MDHEN and CDR2 is SYDVKM. The CDR3 has 14 residues.

This rearrangement joins TRBV3-1 (or the pseudogene TRBV3-2) to TRBJ2-5; weak D call: TRBD1 (5 bases). V lost 4 bases, J lost 5 bases, and 11 bases lay in between. CDR1 is LGHDT and CDR2 is YNNKEL in the germline V gene (reference sequence). The CDR3 covers 13 residues. The CDR3 loop is CASSRTGSETQYF. Written as DNA, the CDR3 is TGTGCCAGCAGCCGTACAGGTTCGGAGACCCAGTACTTC.

This chain's CDR3 is CASSSPGVSGELFF. For the CDR3, the DNA is TGTGCCAGCAGCTCTCCAGGGGTTTCCGGGGAGCTGTTTTTT. The rearrangement uses TRBV5-8 and TRBJ2-2; TRBD1 is a possible D gene (6 bases). Trimming cost V 3 bases and J 6 bases, with 12 bases left between them. From germline, CDR1 is SGHTS and CDR2 YDEGEE. CDR3 length: 14 residues.

The chain couples TRBV5-1 to TRBJ2-3; tentatively, D is TRBD2 (6 bases). This CDR3 is 15 amino acids long. Trimming removed 2 bases at V and 6 bases at J, with 16 bases between. CDR1 SGHRS and CDR2 YFSETQ come from the germline V gene. The chain's CDR3 is CASSFLGSSGDTQYF. The CDR3 DNA follows: TGCGCCAGCAGCTTCTTGGGATCCAGCGGGGATACGCAGTATTTT.

This clone appeared once. J is TRBJ2-2 and V is TRBV3-1 (or the pseudogene TRBV3-2), with D possibly TRBD1 on 5 matching bases. The CDR3 extends over 13 amino acids. From germline, CDR1 is LGHDT and CDR2 YNNKEL (reference sequence). V gave up 2 bases and J gave up 6 bases, with 7 bases separating them. The CDR3 reads CASSQTGSGELFF. As DNA, the CDR3 is TGTGCCAGCAGCCAAACAGGATCCGGGGAGCTGTTTTTT.